The 28 T cell receptor beta chains in this list originate from one sample, sequenced in a study of cytomegalovirus exposure and HLA in healthy donors. PCR amplification relied on 60 Vbeta primers (plus 13 Jbeta primers). Produced via immunoSEQ multiplex PCR; TCRdb's table is partial and in-frame only. The listing contains some 34,000 clones. The sequenced material came from PBMCs. Receptor source: a man aged 35 to 55 in good health and CMV-seronegative.

The V and J genes are TRBV6-5 and TRBJ1-1; D not certain. Per germline, CDR1 MNHEY and CDR2 SVGAGI. The ends were cut back, 6 bases at V and 0 bases at J, with 8 bases in the middle. The CDR3 is 13 residues long. The CDR3 DNA reads as TGTGCCAGCAGGGAGGTACTGAACACTGAAGCTTTCTTT. Encoded protein: CASREVLNTEAFF.

This chain connects TRBV6-1 to TRBJ1-2; D call uncertain. Germline V gives CDR1 MNHNS, CDR2 SASEGT. V was cut by 4 bases and J by 8 bases, with 8 bases left in between. This CDR3 has 11 residues. CDR3 residues: CASSVSLGYTF. The DNA for the CDR3 is TGTGCCAGCAGTGTAAGCCTGGGCTACACCTTC.

V gene TRBV5-1 combines with J gene TRBJ1-1; no definite D call. With 2 bases removed from V and 6 bases from J, the gap between germline ends came to 11 bases. This CDR3 has 13 residues. Germline loops: CDR1 SGHRS, CDR2 YFSETQ. The CDR3, as DNA: TGCGCCAGCAGCTTCGAAGGGAGCCCTGAAGCTTTCTTT. It codes for CASSFEGSPEAFF.

V is TRBV28 and J is TRBJ2-7, with D possibly being TRBD2 (6 bases). Trimming shortened V by 4 bases and J by 0 bases, and 10 bases separated the two germline ends. The germline V gene encodes CDR1 MDHEN and CDR2 SYDVKM. The CDR3 covers 14 residues. This chain's CDR3 is CASSSGLSSYEQYF. The CDR3 coding sequence is TGTGCCAGCAGTTCGGGACTTAGCTCCTACGAGCAGTACTTC. The full variable domain, rest sourced from reference TRBV28 and TRBJ2-7, is DVKVTQSSRYLVKRTGEKVFLECVQDMDHENMFWYRQDPGLGLRLIYFSYDVKMKEKGDIPEGYSVSREKKERFSLILESASTNQTSMYLCASSSGLSSYEQYFGPGTRLTVT.

This chain uses TRBV5-1 with TRBJ2-1; 7 nucleotides line up with TRBD2. Germline trimming cut 0 bases from V and 8 bases from J; bases unmatched to any gene: 8. CDR1 SGHRS and CDR2 YFSETQ come from the germline V gene. The CDR3 is 15 amino acids. This chain's CDR3 is CASSLGGRAEDEQFF. The DNA for the CDR3 is TGCGCCAGCAGCTTGGGAGGGAGGGCCGAGGATGAGCAGTTCTTC.

About this clone: Compared with germline, one end of the junction differs, possibly owing to a read error. The chain joins TRBV7-3 to TRBJ2-3, with 7 bases lining up with TRBD1. The germline gives CDR1 SGHTA, CDR2 FQGTGA. There are 18 residues in the CDR3. In nucleotides, the CDR3 is TGTGCCAGCAGCTTTGGACAGGCCTCTCTCTCTAGCAAAGATACGCAGTATTTT. It is translated as CASSFGQASLSSKDTQYF. The complete variable domain, with remaining parts taken from reference TRBV7-3 and TRBJ2-3, reads GAGVSQTPSNKVTEKGKYVELRCDPISGHTALYWYRQSLGQGPEFLIYFQGTGAADDSGLPNDRFFAVRPEGSVSTLKIQRTERGDSAVYLCASSFGQASLSSKDTQYFGPGTRLTVL.

The J gene is TRBJ1-5, the V gene TRBV28; a weak D match, TRBD1 (6 bases). Germline CDR1 MDHEN, CDR2 SYDVKM. V gave up 7 bases and J gave up 4 bases, with 20 bases separating them. The CDR3 has 16 residues. For the CDR3, the DNA is TGTGCCAGCACCACCAGTTGGGGGGGCCCAAATCAGCCCCAGCATTTT. Its protein product is CASTTSWGGPNQPQHF. Filled out from reference TRBV28 and TRBJ1-5, the complete variable domain reads DVKVTQSSRYLVKRTGEKVFLECVQDMDHENMFWYRQDPGLGLRLIYFSYDVKMKEKGDIPEGYSVSREKKERFSLILESASTNQTSMYLCASTTSWGGPNQPQHFGDGTRLSIL.

This chain uses TRBV7-6 with TRBJ2-1; 11 nucleotides agree with TRBD2. The CDR3 is made up of 15 amino acids. Germline values: CDR1 SGHVS, CDR2 FNYEAQ. J was trimmed by 7 bases and V by 5 bases; bases with no gene match: 7. CDR3: CASSHSGRASNEQFF. CDR3 DNA sequence: TGTGCCAGCAGCCATAGCGGGAGGGCGAGTAATGAGCAGTTCTTC.

J is TRBJ2-4 and V is TRBV5-6; 7 nucleotides line up with TRBD1. Germline V CDR1 and CDR2: SGHDT, YYEEEE. Losses at the gene ends were 4 bases for V and 7 bases for J; bases not matched to a gene: 2. The CDR3 runs 12 residues. CDR3 DNA sequence: TGTGCCAGCAGCGGGACAGCGAACATTCAGTACTTC. Amino acids: CASSGTANIQYF.

This sequence joins TRBV30 and TRBJ1-1; no definite D call. V was pared by 4 bases and J by 0 bases, with 9 bases between. CDR3 length equals 13 residues. CDR1 and CDR2 from the germline V gene are GTSNPN and SVGIG (reference sequence). CDR3: CAWNLLMNTEAFF. The CDR3 region has the DNA TGTGCCTGGAACCTACTTATGAACACTGAAGCTTTCTTT.

The chain employs TRBV30 and TRBJ1-2; 12 bases match TRBD1. Germline CDR1 GTSNPN, CDR2 SVGIG (reference sequence). The CDR3 spans 14 residues. V dropped 5 bases and J dropped 4; count of bases not matched to a gene: 5. Written as DNA, the CDR3 is TGTGCCTGGGGGGACAGGGGGCGAACCTATGGCTACACCTTC. This sequence encodes CAWGDRGRTYGYTF.

This rearrangement joins TRBV18 to TRBJ1-1, with TRBD1 matching 9 bases. The CDR3 sequence is 14 residues long. Trimming cost V 4 bases and J 7 bases; bases outside gene matches: 7. Germline values: CDR1 KGHSH, CDR2 LQKENI. Written as DNA, the CDR3 is TGTGCCAGCTCACGTACAGGGGGCGAAGGTGAAGCTTTCTTT. This gives the protein CASSRTGGEGEAFF.

V gene TRBV29-1 combines with J gene TRBJ2-7; D remains unclear. The length of the CDR3 is 11 residues. V was trimmed by 4 bases and J by 3 bases, leaving 7 bases between them. Germline V gives CDR1 SQVTM, CDR2 ANQGSEA. In DNA, the CDR3 is TGCAGCGTTGTACAGCACTACGAGCAGTACTTC. Translation: CSVVQHYEQYF.

V is TRBV29-1 and J is TRBJ1-1; 8 nucleotides line up with TRBD1. The CDR3 spans 13 residues. J lost 5 bases, V lost 2 bases, and 4 bases had no gene match. The germline gives CDR1 SQVTM, CDR2 ANQGSEA. As DNA, the CDR3 is TGCAGCGTTGAAACACAGGGGGGGACTGAAGCTTTCTTT. This gives the protein CSVETQGGTEAFF.

V usage is TRBV30 and J usage is TRBJ1-5; D gene uncertain. The V end lost 5 bases, the J end lost 3 bases, and 14 bases lay between the germline ends. The germline CDR1 and CDR2 sequences are GTSNPN and SVGIG (reference sequence). The CDR3 extends over 14 amino acids. CDR3 residues: CAWSAAAFNQPQHF. The CDR3 DNA reads as TGTGCCTGGTCCGCGGCAGCCTTCAATCAGCCCCAGCATTTT.

The chain combines TRBV6-1 with TRBJ2-6; D remains unclear. The V and J ends lost 9 bases and 0 bases respectively, with 6 bases between them. The CDR3 loop spans 13 amino acids. Germline V gives CDR1 MNHNS, CDR2 SASEGT. CDR3 nucleotide sequence: TGTGCCAGTTCAGTCTCTGGGGCCAACGTCCTGACTTTC. This encodes CASSVSGANVLTF.

J is TRBJ2-2 and V is TRBV5-1; D is uncertain. This CDR3 is built from 14 residues. Trimming took 3 bases from V and 0 from J, leaving 6 bases between them. Germline values: CDR1 SGHRS, CDR2 YFSETQ. CDR3 sequence: CASSSSPNTGELFF. CDR3 in DNA: TGCGCCAGCAGCTCGAGTCCGAACACCGGGGAGCTGTTTTTT.

The rearrangement links TRBV28 to TRBJ2-2; 7 bases match TRBD1. This CDR3 comprises 13 residues. Losses at the gene ends were 5 bases for V and 6 bases for J; bases not matched to a gene: 3. Germline V gives CDR1 MDHEN, CDR2 SYDVKM. The CDR3 reads CASSVQGAGELFF. As DNA, the CDR3 is TGTGCCAGCAGTGTCCAGGGGGCCGGGGAGCTGTTTTTT.

The rearrangement joins TRBV5-1 to TRBJ2-1; TRBD2 aligns across 7 bases. This CDR3 comprises 15 residues. Trimming cost V 1 base and J 3 bases; bases outside gene matches: 4. Germline V gene data show CDR1 as SGHRS and CDR2 as YFSETQ. CDR3 bases: TGCGCCAGCAGCTTGCAAGCGGGGAACTACAATGAGCAGTTCTTC. Protein sequence: CASSLQAGNYNEQFF.

In DNA form, the CDR3 reads TGTGCCAGCAGTGAAGAAGTTGGGGGTACAGGGTACGAGCAGTACTTC. Translated, it gives CASSEEVGGTGYEQYF. The chain has TRBV6-1 and TRBJ2-7; the D gene is possibly TRBD1 (6 bases). V lost 1 base to trimming and J lost 4 bases, with 17 bases between them. CDR1 MNHNS and CDR2 SASEGT come from the germline V gene. The CDR3 spans 16 residues.

The chain employs TRBV4-2 and TRBJ1-4; TRBD1 aligns across 8 bases. Germline V gene sequence: CDR1 LGHNA, CDR2 YNFKEQ. The V segment lost 1 base and the J segment 4 bases; nucleotides outside the gene matches: 2. The CDR3 runs to 15 residues. The CDR3 DNA sequence: TGTGCCAGCAGCCAAGGACAGGGGCTTAATGAAAAACTGTTTTTT. Protein sequence: CASSQGQGLNEKLFF.

The chain has TRBV6-6 and TRBJ1-1, with D perhaps TRBD1 (5 bases). In germline, CDR1 is MNHNY, CDR2 SVGAGI (reference sequence). V was shortened by 5 bases and J by 5 bases, with 12 bases between the two germline ends. The CDR3 length is 13 residues. The CDR3 DNA reads TGTGCCAGCAGTACACAGGAGAGAACTGAAGCTTTCTTT. It translates to CASSTQERTEAFF.

This rearrangement joins TRBV23-1 to TRBJ1-4; D is uncertain. TRBV23-1 is recorded as an ORF, its role being uncertain. This CDR3 is 15 amino acids long. V gave up 4 bases and J gave up 4 bases, with 13 bases separating them. The CDR3 spells CASSPSTSGNEKLFF. CDR3 coding DNA: TGCGCCAGCAGTCCATCGACGTCGGGTAATGAAAAACTGTTTTTT.

The V and J genes are TRBV6-5 and TRBJ1-1; D might be TRBD1 (5 bases). From germline, CDR1 is MNHEY and CDR2 SVGAGI. The germline V and J ends were trimmed by 5 bases and 2 bases, with 9 bases remaining between them. CDR3 size: 13 residues. CDR3 amino acids: CASSPTANTEAFF. CDR3 nucleotide sequence: TGTGCCAGCAGTCCGACAGCAAACACTGAAGCTTTCTTT.

The CDR3 sequence is CASTFTGGVGYTF. The CDR3 DNA reads as TGTGCCAGCACGTTCACGGGGGGCGTGGGCTACACCTTC. The rearrangement links TRBV6-6 to TRBJ1-2; perhaps TRBD1 as D (6 bases). This CDR3 contains 13 residues. Germline V CDR1 and CDR2: MNHNY, SVGAGI (reference sequence). V lost 7 bases and J 8 bases, leaving 17 bases between the germline ends.

The chain uses TRBV11-2 and TRBJ2-2; 7 bases map to TRBD1. CDR3 length equals 14 residues. CDR1 and CDR2 from the germline V gene are SGHAT and FQNNGV. Trimming cost V 4 bases and J 3 bases; bases outside gene matches: 2. CDR3 DNA sequence: TGTGCCAGCAGCTCGGGACAGTACACCGGGGAGCTGTTTTTT. Translation gives CASSSGQYTGELFF.

The V gene is TRBV30, the J gene TRBJ1-1; TRBD1 matches 9 bases. The J segment lost 3 bases and the V segment lost 3 bases, leaving 2 bases of the junction unmatched. The CDR3 extends over 13 amino acids. In germline, CDR1 is GTSNPN, CDR2 SVGIG (reference sequence). The CDR3 spells CAWRRQGDTEAFF. DNA of the CDR3: TGTGCCTGGAGGAGACAGGGGGACACTGAAGCTTTCTTT.

The rearrangement uses TRBV5-6 and TRBJ1-2, with 8 bases lining up with TRBD1. Per the germline V gene, CDR1 is SGHDT and CDR2 is YYEEEE. This CDR3 region has 14 residues. V gave up 4 bases and J gave up 0 bases; unmatched junction bases: 2. CDR3 in amino acids: CASSARGPNYGYTF. In DNA form, the CDR3 reads TGTGCCAGCAGCGCCAGGGGGCCTAACTATGGCTACACCTTC.